The clone carrying this T cell receptor (beta chain) was recorded only once. Its antigen remains unidentified. The data belong to a study of identical twins. Study-wide results and limits: Zero-insertion findings could be partly confounded by invariant cells (MAIT and iNKT cells).

The CDR3 totals 15 residues. J was trimmed by 1 base and V by 4 bases; bases with no gene match: 7. Germline values: CDR1 DFQATT, CDR2 SNEGSKA (reference sequence). TCRdb reprocessed the 5' RACE reads with MiXCR, giving one entry per CDR3 protein. The sample lists 1.5 million to 2 million distinct CDR3 sequences, around 29% seen once, with under 0.35% in the top ten. Each donor was a healthy Caucasian. Input material: cord blood. The sequence derives from a newborn girl in good health. The rearrangement joins TRBV20-1 to TRBJ1-5, with 7 positions matching TRBD1. The CDR3, as DNA: TGCAGTGCTACCCACAGGGGTGGCAGCAATCAGCCCCAGCATTTT. Translating gives CSATHRGGSNQPQHF.